Given below is one T cell receptor (beta chain) in context. Its antigen is as yet unknown. Sequenced by immunoSEQ multiplex PCR; TCRdb stores in-frame clones only, minus some. The repertoire holds roughly 62,000 clones, with around 84% as singletons. This specimen comes from a study of a mutant IDH1 vaccine in newly diagnosed glioma. Turning to the study itself: The study gave patients eight vaccinations in weeks 1, 3, 5, 7, 11, 15, 19, 23. Treated individuals were about 60% male and roughly 40% female, averaging approximately 40 years of age.

Findings and limits, study-wide: Pseudoprogression appeared independent of alterations in top peripheral clonotypes.

Germline CDR1 reads SGHTA; CDR2 reads FQGNSA. V shed 5 bases and J shed 6 bases, with 17 bases lying between them. The CDR3 loop spans 15 amino acids. Time point defined: week 5, during vaccination. A 20-mer mutant IDH1 peptide at 300 ug was injected subcutaneously with topical imiquimod. The gene calls are TRBV7-2 and TRBJ1-5; a weak D match, TRBD1 (5 bases). The source material was PBMCs, sampled from a glioma patient whose treatment included an IDH1 peptide vaccine. The clonotype was recovered from a woman aged 50 to 65 with glioma. The CDR3: CASSILSGGGQPQHF. The CDR3 DNA is TGTGCCAGCAGCATACTCTCGGGGGGAGGTCAGCCCCAGCATTTT. Complete variable domain (other parts from reference TRBV7-2 and TRBJ1-5): GAGVSQSPSNKVTEKGKDVELRCDPISGHTALYWYRQSLGQGLEFLIYFQGNSAPDKSGLPSDRFSAERTGGSVSTLTIQRTQQEDSAVYLCASSILSGGGQPQHFGDGTRLSIL.